The 12 T cell receptor beta chains presented below share a single source sample, sequenced in a study of cytomegalovirus exposure and HLA in healthy donors. PCR employed 60 Vbeta and 13 Jbeta primers. TCRdb's table, derived via immunoSEQ multiplex PCR, lists solely in-frame clones and lacks some. The sample contains 90,000 to 140,000 clones, roughly 76% of which appear only once. Source material: PBMCs. These TCRs come from a man aged 30-40 years in good health and CMV-seropositive.

This chain joins TRBV5-1 and TRBJ2-5; 11 nucleotides agree with TRBD2. V lost 6 bases to trimming and J lost 3 bases; unmatched junction nucleotides: 4. This CDR3 is built from 14 residues. Germline CDR1 is SGHRS and CDR2 is YFSETQ. The CDR3, as DNA: TGCGCCAGCAAACCGGGACTAGCGGAAGAGACCCAGTACTTC. It encodes CASKPGLAEETQYF.

The V gene is TRBV19, the J gene TRBJ1-2, with D possibly matching TRBD1 (5 bases). The CDR3 consists of 14 residues. The germline CDR1 and CDR2 sequences are LNHDA and SQIVND (reference sequence). Deletions cut 0 bases from V and 13 bases from J, with 18 bases between. This CDR3 reads CASSIDLNRQPLTF. CDR3 in DNA: TGTGCCAGTAGTATAGATCTGAATCGACAGCCCCTCACCTTC.

This chain links TRBV6-5 with TRBJ2-5, with TRBD1 matching over 10 bases. Near its end, the DNA agrees better with TRBJ2-7, so the J call may be wrong. The CDR3 is made up of 13 amino acids. Germline CDR1 reads MNHEY; CDR2 reads SVGAGI. The CDR3 region is CASRRTGGYEQYF. The CDR3 bases are TGTGCCAGCAGACGGACAGGGGGCTACGAGCAGTACTTC.

V and J are TRBV28 and TRBJ1-3, with TRBD1 as a possible D gene (5 bases). CDR1 is MDHEN and CDR2 is SYDVKM in the germline V gene. CDR3 length equals 15 residues. V lost 6 bases and J 4 bases, leaving 16 bases between the germline ends. CDR3 DNA: TGTGCCAGCAGACAAGGGGTCAAATCAGGAAACACCATATATTTT. Translation: CASRQGVKSGNTIYF.

V usage is TRBV11-2 and J usage is TRBJ2-7; weak D call: TRBD1 (5 bases). The germline V and J ends were trimmed by 5 bases and 0 bases, with 8 bases remaining between them. CDR3 length: 13 amino acids. Germline V gene lookup returns CDR1 SGHAT and CDR2 FQNNGV. The CDR3 DNA follows: TGTGCCAGCAGCGCCGACAGCTCCTACGAGCAGTACTTC. Translated: CASSADSSYEQYF.

Of note for this clone: Different DNA sequences within this sample yield the same CDR3. V is TRBV4-1 and J is TRBJ1-4, with D unclear. CDR1 and CDR2 (germline): MGHRA, YSYEKL. V was shortened by 1 base and J by 5 bases, with 14 bases between the two germline ends. The CDR3 runs 16 residues. The CDR3 protein is CASSQALNSLNEKLFF. The CDR3 DNA follows: TGCGCCAGCAGCCAAGCTCTTAACAGCCTCAATGAAAAACTGTTTTTT.

This chain links TRBV6-1 with TRBJ2-7; 10 bases are shared with TRBD1. The CDR3 is made up of 15 amino acids. The V and J ends lost 4 bases and 2 bases, in that order; junction bases with no gene match: 5. Germline CDR1 reads MNHNS; CDR2 reads SASEGT. The DNA of the CDR3 is TGTGCCAGCAGTGCTAGGACAGGGGGGGCCTACGAGCAGTACTTC. The encoded protein is CASSARTGGAYEQYF.

V usage is TRBV6-1 and J usage is TRBJ1-2; D might be TRBD1 (6 bases). V shed 11 bases and J shed 4 bases, with 20 bases lying between them. CDR1 is MNHNS and CDR2 is SASEGT in the germline V gene. The CDR3 has 14 residues. CDR3: CAGIEGGPFYGYTF. The DNA of the CDR3 is TGTGCCGGCATCGAGGGGGGGCCCTTCTATGGCTACACCTTC.

V and J are TRBV28 and TRBJ2-1; D might be TRBD1 (6 bases). Trimming cost V 7 bases and J 6 bases, with 16 bases left between them. This CDR3 has 14 residues. Germline V lookup: CDR1 MDHEN, CDR2 SYDVKM. CDR3 DNA: TGTGCCAGCAATCAGGGGCCTACTACCAATGAGCAGTTCTTC. Translating gives CASNQGPTTNEQFF.

The chain uses TRBV18 and TRBJ2-7; 7 positions agree with TRBD1. CDR1 KGHSH and CDR2 LQKENI come from the germline V gene. CDR3 length: 15 residues. V lost 2 bases, J lost 2 bases, and 6 bases stayed unmatched. The CDR3 protein is CASSPTGTVPYEQYF. The CDR3 nucleotides are TGTGCCAGCTCACCAACCGGGACAGTTCCCTACGAGCAGTACTTC.

The chain carries TRBV19 and TRBJ1-2; 8 bases line up with TRBD1. J gave up 5 bases and V 3 bases, and 8 bases lay outside the gene matches. This CDR3 has 15 amino acids. Germline V gene data show CDR1 as LNHDA and CDR2 as SQIVND (reference sequence). This CDR3 is CASSIPRTGQYGYTF. DNA of the CDR3: TGTGCCAGTAGTATCCCTCGGACAGGGCAGTATGGCTACACCTTC.

The chain is built from TRBV5-8 and TRBJ2-7, with TRBD1 matching 8 bases. The CDR3 has 13 residues. Looked up from germline, CDR1 is SGHTS and CDR2 is YDEGEE. The J segment lost 5 bases and the V segment lost 3 bases, leaving 4 bases of the junction unmatched. The CDR3 DNA follows: TGTGCCAGCAGCTCCCAGGACAGGGACGAGCAGTACTTC. Protein sequence: CASSSQDRDEQYF. Looking up the rest from reference TRBV5-8 and TRBJ2-7 gives the full variable domain: EAGVTQSPTHLIKTRGQQATLRCSPISGHTSVYWYQQALGLGLQFLLWYDEGEERNRGNFPPRFSGRQFPNYSSELNVNALELEDSALYLCASSSQDRDEQYFGPGTRLTVT.